A single sample is the source of the 28 T cell receptor beta chains below, sequenced in a study of blood T cell repertoires in COVID-19. Sequencing used immunoSEQ multiplex PCR; TCRdb keeps in-frame clones, though not all of them. The table shows approximately 350,000 clones, with around 90% occurring only once. The sequenced sample consisted of peripheral blood. The receptor set was obtained from a young woman with COVID-19, enrolled during active disease.

The CDR3 DNA follows: TGTGCCACCAGTGACCAGGACAGGGACTATGGCTACACCTTC. Its translation is CATSDQDRDYGYTF. The rearrangement joins TRBV24-1 to TRBJ1-2; 8 nucleotides agree with TRBD1. Trimming took 4 bases from V and 3 from J; bases not matched to a gene: 3. Germline-derived CDR1 and CDR2 are KGHDR and SFDVKD. The CDR3 covers 14 residues.

This chain links TRBV7-9 with TRBJ2-1; TRBD2 matches 7 bases. This CDR3 spans 14 amino acids. Trimming cost V 6 bases and J 0 bases; bases outside gene matches: 2. Looked up from germline, CDR1 is SEHNR and CDR2 is FQNEAQ (reference sequence). For the CDR3, the DNA is TGTGCCAGCAGGCGGGGGAGCTCCTACAATGAGCAGTTCTTC. This codes for CASRRGSSYNEQFF.

This clone was picked up a small number of times. V is TRBV2 and J is TRBJ2-5; D gene uncertain. Germline lookup yields CDR1 SNHLY and CDR2 FYNNEI. The CDR3 runs to 13 residues. Trimming stripped 3 bases from V and 4 bases from J, with 9 bases between. CDR3 sequence (DNA): TGTGCCAGCAGTGACCTAGTCACAGAGACCCAGTACTTC. As protein: CASSDLVTETQYF.

The genes are TRBV5-1 and TRBJ1-1; tentative D call: TRBD1 (5 bases). Between the trimmed V and J ends, which lost 1 base and 6 bases, there was a span of 28 bases. The CDR3 loop spans 19 amino acids. The germline V gene encodes CDR1 SGHRS and CDR2 YFSETQ. The CDR3 DNA reads as TGCGCCAGCAGCTTGTGGGGGGGGGAAACCTACCACCCGCGCCCTGAAGCTTTCTTT. Protein sequence: CASSLWGGETYHPRPEAFF.

This clone was detected a few times. This chain links TRBV28 with TRBJ1-5; the D gene is possibly TRBD1 (5 bases). V was clipped by 0 bases and J by 0 bases, with 9 bases between them. This CDR3 region has 16 residues. Germline V gene data show CDR1 as MDHEN and CDR2 as SYDVKM. CDR3 DNA: TGTGCCAGCAGTTTATGGGCAGGGAATAGCAATCAGCCCCAGCATTTT. This codes for CASSLWAGNSNQPQHF.

The chain recombines TRBV11-2 with TRBJ2-3; the match to TRBD2 covers 9 bases. The CDR3 sequence is 17 residues long. Unmatched junction bases numbered 6, after V lost 0 bases and J lost 2 bases. The germline gives CDR1 SGHAT, CDR2 FQNNGV. Here the CDR3 DNA reads TGTGCCAGCAGCTTAGATAGACTAGCGGACCACACAGATACGCAGTATTTT. It codes for CASSLDRLADHTDTQYF.

The V call is TRBV4-1, the J call TRBJ2-7, with 11 bases aligning to TRBD1. The J segment lost 4 bases and the V segment lost 2 bases, leaving 4 bases of the junction unmatched. Germline V lookup: CDR1 MGHRA, CDR2 YSYEKL. The CDR3 contains 15 residues. The CDR3 loop reads CASSQWTGGAYEQYF. The CDR3 nucleotides are TGCGCCAGCAGCCAATGGACAGGGGGCGCTTACGAGCAGTACTTC.

This clone has just one count. The gene calls are TRBV6-5 and TRBJ2-7; TRBD2 aligns across 11 bases. Looked up from germline, CDR1 is MNHEY and CDR2 is SVGAGI. The V segment lost 6 bases and the J segment 4 bases; nucleotides outside the gene matches: 8. The CDR3 has 15 residues. The CDR3 region is CASSNPGTSGYEQYV. The CDR3, as DNA: TGTGCCAGCAGCAACCCCGGGACTAGCGGTTACGAGCAGTACGTC.

This chain joins TRBV5-1 and TRBJ2-3; a possible D gene is TRBD1 (6 bases). Germline loops: CDR1 SGHRS, CDR2 YFSETQ. V lost 1 base, J lost 1 base, and 13 bases lay in between. The CDR3 spans 16 residues. CDR3 nucleotide sequence: TGCGCCAGCAGCTTGCCGGAGACAGGACGCACAGATACGCAGTATTTT. Translated: CASSLPETGRTDTQYF.

The gene calls are TRBV21-1 and TRBJ1-4. TRBV21-1 is a pseudogene locus. This CDR3 spans 15 amino acids. The CDR3 DNA reads TGTGCCAGCAGCGTACGCCCGGGGGGGAAGGAAAAACTGTTTTTT. Translating it yields CASSVRPGGKEKLFF.

The chain uses TRBV6-6 and TRBJ1-5; 7 nucleotides agree with TRBD1. V lost 8 bases, J lost 0 bases, and 4 bases stayed unmatched. Germline assignment: CDR1 MNHNY and CDR2 SVGAGI (reference sequence). The CDR3 loop spans 14 amino acids. In DNA form, the CDR3 reads TGTGCCAGCGGAGGGGGCGATAGCAATCAGCCCCAGCATTTT. It is translated as CASGGGDSNQPQHF.

This sequence joins TRBV7-2 and TRBJ2-3, with D unresolved. Trimming pared 4 bases from V and 6 bases from J, leaving 11 bases between. CDR3 length: 13 residues. Germline CDR1 and CDR2: SGHTA and FQGNSA. The CDR3 reads CASSSRPRDTQYF. The CDR3 coding sequence is TGTGCCAGCAGCTCCCGGCCGCGGGATACGCAGTATTTT.

This rearrangement joins TRBV19 to TRBJ2-5; D may be TRBD1 (5 bases). The length of the CDR3 is 16 residues. V lost 4 bases and J 0 bases, leaving 15 bases between the germline ends. Looked up from germline, CDR1 is LNHDA and CDR2 is SQIVND (reference sequence). CDR3 in amino acids: CASSTLFDSDQETQYF. CDR3 nucleotides: TGTGCCAGTAGTACCCTATTCGACAGCGACCAAGAGACCCAGTACTTC.

There are a few counts of this clone. V and J are TRBV30 and TRBJ2-1; 9 bases match TRBD2. The CDR3 covers 20 residues. Germline V gene lookup returns CDR1 GTSNPN and CDR2 SVGIG (reference sequence). The V segment lost 0 bases and the J segment 3 bases; nucleotides outside the gene matches: 18. The CDR3 DNA sequence: TGTGCCTGGAGTGTACCCACGACTAGCGGATATCAACTAGGCTACAATGAGCAGTTCTTC. Its protein is CAWSVPTTSGYQLGYNEQFF.

The gene calls are TRBV7-8 and TRBJ2-5; a weak D match, TRBD2 (6 bases). From germline, CDR1 is SGHVS and CDR2 FQNEAQ. The ends were cut back, 1 base at V and 5 bases at J, with 11 bases in the middle. The CDR3 spans 14 residues. The CDR3 bases are TGTGCCAGCAGCTTAGTTTGGGAGGAGGAGACCCAGTACTTC. Amino acid sequence: CASSLVWEEETQYF. The complete variable domain, with remaining parts taken from reference TRBV7-8 and TRBJ2-5, reads GAGVSQSPRYKVAKRGQDVALRCDPISGHVSLFWYQQALGQGPEFLTYFQNEAQLDKSGLPSDRFFAERPEGSVSTLKIQRTQQEDSAVYLCASSLVWEEETQYFGPGTRLLVL.

The chain links TRBV19 to TRBJ2-1, with TRBD1 matching 8 bases. From germline, CDR1 is LNHDA and CDR2 SQIVND (reference sequence). The CDR3 runs to 16 residues. V shed 3 bases, J shed 3 bases, and the junction held 7 bases outside the gene matches. The CDR3 sequence: CASSMKWTGIYNEQFF. CDR3 DNA: TGTGCCAGTAGTATGAAGTGGACAGGGATCTACAATGAGCAGTTCTTC.

V gene TRBV6-5 combines with J gene TRBJ1-2, with 9 positions matching TRBD1. Germline V lookup: CDR1 MNHEY, CDR2 SVGAGI. V gave up 1 base and J gave up 8 bases; unmatched junction bases: 8. The length of the CDR3 is 15 residues. The CDR3 DNA sequence: TGTGCCAGCAGTTACTTCCTACAGGGGGCGCAGGGCTACACCTTC. Its protein is CASSYFLQGAQGYTF.

V and J are TRBV27 and TRBJ1-1; 7 nucleotides line up with TRBD1. V lost 6 bases and J lost 0; bases outside the gene matches: 4. Germline lookup yields CDR1 MNHEY and CDR2 SMNVEV (reference sequence). The CDR3 has 14 residues. Here the CDR3 DNA reads TGTGCCAGCAGAGGGGGCGGCATGAACACTGAAGCTTTCTTT. This codes for CASRGGGMNTEAFF.

The chain has TRBV6-5 and TRBJ1-5; the D is unclear. The CDR3 has 13 amino acids. The germline V gene has CDR1 MNHEY and CDR2 SVGAGI. V lost 8 bases, J lost 3 bases, and 11 bases lay in between. Here the CDR3 DNA reads TGTGCCAGCGGGAGTAGCTCCAATCAGCCCCAGCATTTT. Its translation is CASGSSSNQPQHF.

The chain carries TRBV18 and TRBJ1-2; perhaps TRBD1 as D (5 bases). The germline V gene has CDR1 KGHSH and CDR2 LQKENI. Trimming removed 8 bases from V and 4 bases from J, with 20 bases in between. The CDR3 sequence is 15 residues long. CDR3 in DNA: TGTGCCAGCGGCCCCCAGGAGACAGCGGGCTATGGCTACACCTTC. It codes for CASGPQETAGYGYTF.

This rearrangement joins TRBV5-1 to TRBJ1-3, with 8 nucleotides matching TRBD1. Germline V CDR1 and CDR2: SGHRS, YFSETQ. The CDR3 is made up of 15 amino acids. V dropped 4 bases and J dropped 0; count of bases not matched to a gene: 3. The CDR3: CASSPGTGSGNTIYF. In DNA, the CDR3 is TGCGCCAGCAGCCCCGGGACAGGCTCTGGAAACACCATATATTTT.

The rearrangement joins TRBV7-9 to TRBJ1-5, with D maybe TRBD1 (5 bases). V was cut by 3 bases and J by 10 bases, with 16 bases left in between. CDR1 is SEHNR and CDR2 is FQNEAQ in the germline V gene (reference sequence). CDR3 length equals 14 residues. The CDR3 region is CASSFGAPGDPQHF. In DNA, the CDR3 is TGTGCCAGCAGCTTCGGGGCTCCGGGGGATCCCCAGCATTTT.

The chain combines TRBV5-5 with TRBJ1-2; TRBD1 is a possible D gene (5 bases). Germline CDR1 reads SGHKS; CDR2 reads YYEKEE (reference sequence). CDR3 length: 16 residues. V was trimmed by 0 bases and J by 0 bases, leaving 12 bases between them. The CDR3 is CASSLVGGASNYGYTF. In DNA, the CDR3 is TGTGCCAGCAGCTTGGTGGGGGGAGCCTCTAACTATGGCTACACCTTC.

The J gene is TRBJ2-1, the V gene TRBV11-2; 10 positions match TRBD2. The germline CDR1 and CDR2 sequences are SGHAT and FQNNGV. The CDR3 has 16 amino acids. J was trimmed by 6 bases and V by 1 base; bases with no gene match: 6. Here the CDR3 DNA reads TGTGCCAGCAGCTTAGCGGTGCTAGCGGGAGTCAATGAGCAGTTCTTC. It translates to CASSLAVLAGVNEQFF.

The CDR3 nucleotides are TGTGCCAGCAGCATGCCTTGGAGCGCTGAAGCTTTCTTT. Protein: CASSMPWSAEAFF. This chain links TRBV7-9 with TRBJ1-1; D unresolved. Per the germline V gene, CDR1 is SEHNR and CDR2 is FQNEAQ (reference sequence). There are 13 residues in the CDR3. Deletions cut 5 bases from V and 6 bases from J, with 13 bases between. The full variable domain, completed using reference TRBV7-9 and TRBJ1-1, is DTGVSQNPRHKITKRGQNVTFRCDPISEHNRLYWYRQTLGQGPEFLTYFQNEAQLEKSRLLSDRFSAERPKGSFSTLEIQRTEQGDSAMYLCASSMPWSAEAFFGQGTRLTVV.

The rearrangement links TRBV14 to TRBJ2-3, with TRBD2 matching 8 bases. V was pared by 0 bases and J by 4 bases, with 6 bases of the junction left unmatched. The CDR3 runs 16 residues. The germline V gene encodes CDR1 SGHDN and CDR2 FVKESK. The CDR3 DNA is TGTGCCAGCAGCCAAGACAATGGACTAGCATCAGATACGCAGTATTTT. It translates to CASSQDNGLASDTQYF.

This clone was detected once. The chain uses TRBV9 and TRBJ1-5, with TRBD1 matching 10 bases. V lost 4 bases and J lost 1; bases outside the gene matches: 2. The CDR3 extends over 15 amino acids. From germline, CDR1 is SGDLS and CDR2 YYNGEE. CDR3 nucleotides: TGTGCCAGCAGCTTGACAGGGGGCAGCAATCAGCCCCAGCATTTT. Its protein product is CASSLTGGSNQPQHF.

The chain couples TRBV3-1 (or the pseudogene TRBV3-2) to TRBJ1-2; 9 bases match TRBD1. Losses at the gene ends were 4 bases for V and 3 bases for J; bases not matched to a gene: 6. This CDR3 is built from 15 residues. Germline V gives CDR1 LGHDT, CDR2 YNNKEL (reference sequence). DNA of the CDR3: TGTGCCAGCAGCCTCGGACAGGGGCGTCACTATGGCTACACCTTC. Translating gives CASSLGQGRHYGYTF.